The next 2 T cell receptor beta chains were all read from a single sample in a study of Graves' ophthalmopathy and Graves' hyperthyroidism listed by TCRdb under 2018. Sequencing instrument: Illumina HiSeq 2000. TCR beta CDR3 regions were amplified from RNA transcripts for repertoire sequencing. A first-round RT-PCR used HTBI primers with the Qiagen OneStep RT-PCR kit, followed by a second-round multiplex PCR, size selection and purification. TCRdb applied fastp at Q25 and MiXCR to the public reads, then kept only in-frame beta chains. Every entry covers one CDR3 protein and lists the most common genes and DNA from its rows. Present in this sample are roughly 50,000 distinct CDR3 sequences, roughly 52% of which were seen just once. Less than 25% of the sample goes to the ten largest clones. The sequencing input was peripheral blood. These receptors were obtained from an adult man with Graves' ophthalmopathy.

This clonotype was seen many times. This rearrangement joins TRBV11-2 to TRBJ2-2; D possibly corresponds to TRBD2 (5 bases). The V end was cut by 6 bases, the J end by 1 base, with 9 bases between. The CDR3 covers 14 residues. Germline lookup yields CDR1 SGHAT and CDR2 FQNNGV. CDR3 sequence reads: CASSWTLNTGELFF. The CDR3 nucleotides read TGTGCCAGCAGTTGGACTTTGAACACCGGGGAGCTGTTTTTT.

This clonotype was picked up many times. The gene calls are TRBV9 and TRBJ2-1; D remains unclear. The CDR3 has 12 amino acids. The germline V and J ends were trimmed by 3 bases and 9 bases, with 10 bases remaining between them. Germline V gene sequence: CDR1 SGDLS, CDR2 YYNGEE. This CDR3 reads CASSATYGEQFF. The DNA for the CDR3 is TGTGCCAGCAGCGCCACTTATGGTGAGCAGTTCTTC.